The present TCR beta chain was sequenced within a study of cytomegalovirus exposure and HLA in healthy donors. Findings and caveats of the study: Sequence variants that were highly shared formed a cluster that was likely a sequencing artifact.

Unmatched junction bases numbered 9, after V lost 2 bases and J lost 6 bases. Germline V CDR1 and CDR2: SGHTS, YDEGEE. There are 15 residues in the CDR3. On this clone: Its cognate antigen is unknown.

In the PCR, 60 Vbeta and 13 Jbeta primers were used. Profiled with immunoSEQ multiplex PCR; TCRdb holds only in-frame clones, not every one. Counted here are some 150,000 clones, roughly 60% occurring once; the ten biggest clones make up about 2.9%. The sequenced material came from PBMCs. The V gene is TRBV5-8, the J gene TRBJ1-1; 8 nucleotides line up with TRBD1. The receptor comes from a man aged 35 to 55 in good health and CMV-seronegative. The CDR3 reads CASSFRGLGGSEAFF. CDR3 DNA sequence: TGTGCCAGCAGCTTCAGGGGGCTTGGAGGCTCTGAAGCTTTCTTT.